One T cell receptor beta chain is described in this entry. This sample is drawn from a study of response to subunit inactivated influenza vaccine. CDR3 length equals 13 residues. Germline assignment: CDR1 ENHRY and CDR2 SYGVKD. Deletions cut 3 bases from V and 4 bases from J, with 10 bases between. TCRdb re-called the RT-PCR reads through MiXCR, storing one row per CDR3 protein. The sample contains 450,000 to 600,000 distinct CDR3 sequences, approximately 7.6% of which appear only once. V is TRBV10-3 and J is TRBJ2-7; no clear D gene. The source was PBMCs from blood, collected around 25 months after vaccination. This receptor was obtained from a man between 50 and 69 years old who received an inactivated influenza vaccine. The CDR3 is CAISDNRVYEQYF. The CDR3 bases are TGTGCCATCAGTGATAATAGAGTGTACGAGCAGTACTTC.